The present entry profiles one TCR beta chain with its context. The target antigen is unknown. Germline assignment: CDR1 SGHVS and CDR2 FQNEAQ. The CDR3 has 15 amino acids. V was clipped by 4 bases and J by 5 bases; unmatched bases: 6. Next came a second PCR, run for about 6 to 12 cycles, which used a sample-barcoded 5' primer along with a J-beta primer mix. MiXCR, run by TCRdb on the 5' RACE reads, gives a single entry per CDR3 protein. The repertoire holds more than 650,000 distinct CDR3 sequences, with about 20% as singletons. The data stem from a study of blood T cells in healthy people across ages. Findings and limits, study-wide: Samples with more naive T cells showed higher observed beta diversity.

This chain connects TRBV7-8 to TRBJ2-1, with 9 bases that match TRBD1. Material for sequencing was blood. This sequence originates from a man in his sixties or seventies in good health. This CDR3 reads CASSSQGAGHNEQFF. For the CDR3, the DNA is TGTGCCAGCAGCTCACAGGGGGCAGGTCACAATGAGCAGTTCTTC.